The 4 T cell receptor beta chains reported below all come from one sample, sequenced in a study of T cells in Graves' hyperthyroidism and ophthalmopathy. It was RNA transcripts that yielded the amplified TCR beta CDR3 regions. The TCR CDR3 first-round RT-PCR relied on the HTBI primer set. TCRdb fed the multiplex PCR reads into MiXCR, producing one record per CDR3 protein. The sample consists of a few hundred thousand distinct CDR3 sequences, about a fifth of them appearing once. Sequencing was performed on blood. These receptors all come from a woman under 30 with Graves' hyperthyroidism.

In this sample, this clonotype turned up a few times. Possible read error: a much larger clone is one base away. Likely a read error: the CDR3 ends without its conserved phenylalanine or tryptophan. The V gene is TRBV6-2 or TRBV6-3, the J gene TRBJ1-5; D may be TRBD1 (5 bases). Per the germline V gene, CDR1 is MNHEY and CDR2 is SVGEGT. The length of the CDR3 is 18 residues. Between the trimmed V and J ends, which lost 6 bases and 0 bases, there was a span of 21 bases. CDR3 nucleotide sequence: TGTGCCAGCAGCCCGGGGGTCGGGTACCCTACTAGCAATCAGCCCCAGCATTAT. Residues: CASSPGVGYPTSNQPQHY.

This clonotype was seen many times. The chain joins TRBV3-1 to TRBJ2-7; D is possibly TRBD2 (6 bases). Germline CDR1 reads LGHDT; CDR2 reads YNNKEL (reference sequence). The CDR3 contains 15 residues. The V and J ends lost 0 bases and 0 bases respectively, with 9 bases between them. CDR3 amino acids: CASSQDFGGSYEQYF. Here the CDR3 DNA reads TGTGCCAGCAGCCAAGATTTCGGGGGCTCCTACGAGCAGTACTTC.

This clonotype occurred many times. The rearrangement joins TRBV12-3 or TRBV12-4 to TRBJ2-2; either TRBD1 or TRBD2 may fit D (5 bases each). Trimming took 6 bases from V and 5 from J, leaving 13 bases between them. The CDR3 extends over 14 amino acids. The CDR3 DNA sequence: TGTGCCAGCAGATCCGGGACGAGAACCGGGGAGCTGTTTTTT. This encodes CASRSGTRTGELFF.

The sample holds many counts of this clonotype. The gene calls are TRBV6-5 and TRBJ1-1; D unresolved. The V and J ends lost 0 bases and 0 bases respectively, with 8 bases between them. CDR1 is MNHEY, CDR2 SVGAGI, per germline. The CDR3 loop spans 15 amino acids. The CDR3 DNA reads as TGTGCCAGCAGTTACTCAGGGAGCATGAACACTGAAGCTTTCTTT. Residues: CASSYSGSMNTEAFF.